The rows below give T cell receptor beta chains drawn from one sample of a study of OX40 agonist ivuxolimab in advanced cancers. Data came from immunoSEQ multiplex PCR; TCRdb stores just in-frame clones and leaves some out. The sample consists of over 45,000 clones, about 80% of them appearing once. The specimen was CD4+ or CD8+ T cells sorted from blood, collected in a trial of the OX40 agonist ivuxolimab. The receptor set was obtained from an adult with an advanced solid tumor such as melanoma, head and neck, liver or kidney cancer. Both conserved end residues are part of each CDR3. A D gene is named only where the DNA matches it firmly. Size values are once, few and many counts, or a class for expanded clones, and some rows have none.

v_gene: TRBV11-3; j_gene: TRBJ2-1; abundance: once; d_gene: TRBD1; CDR3aa: CASSRISGTAYNEQFF; CDR3nt: TGTGCCAGCAGCCGCATATCCGGGACAGCTTACAATGAGCAGTTCTTC
v_gene: TRBV7-2; j_gene: TRBJ2-3; abundance: .; d_gene: .; CDR3aa: CASSPLGGTDTQYF; CDR3nt: TGTGCCAGCAGCCCACTAGGGGGTACAGATACGCAGTATTTT
v_gene: TRBV5-8; j_gene: TRBJ2-1; abundance: .; d_gene: TRBD2; CDR3aa: CASSLYGTSGRALHEQFF; CDR3nt: TGTGCCAGCAGCTTATACGGGACTAGCGGGAGGGCCCTGCATGAGCAGTTCTTC
v_gene: TRBV5-1; j_gene: TRBJ1-4; abundance: medium-sized; d_gene: .; CDR3aa: CASSLRQEEKLFF; CDR3nt: TGCGCCAGCAGCCTCCGACAGGAGGAAAAACTGTTTTTT
v_gene: TRBV14; j_gene: TRBJ2-1; abundance: .; d_gene: TRBD1; CDR3aa: CASSQQGAIVNNEQFF; CDR3nt: TGTGCCAGCAGCCAACAGGGGGCTATAGTTAACAATGAGCAGTTCTTC
v_gene: TRBV10-1; j_gene: TRBJ2-3; abundance: .; d_gene: .; CDR3aa: CASSETEMSTDTQYF; CDR3nt: TGCGCCAGCAGTGAGACAGAAATGAGCACAGATACGCAGTATTTT
v_gene: TRBV11-3; j_gene: TRBJ1-1; abundance: .; d_gene: TRBD1; CDR3aa: CASSRDRGGTEAFF; CDR3nt: TGTGCCAGCAGCCGGGACAGGGGCGGCACTGAAGCTTTCTTT
v_gene: TRBV9; j_gene: TRBJ2-3; abundance: .; d_gene: .; CDR3aa: CASSVTTTDTQYF; CDR3nt: TGTGCCAGCAGCGTAACCACCACAGATACGCAGTATTTT
v_gene: TRBV6-1; j_gene: TRBJ1-2; abundance: .; d_gene: TRBD1; CDR3aa: CASRPRQGGYGYTF; CDR3nt: TGTGCCAGCAGACCTAGACAGGGCGGCTATGGCTACACCTTC
v_gene: TRBV5-1; j_gene: TRBJ1-1; abundance: .; d_gene: .; CDR3aa: CASSLGALNTEAFF; CDR3nt: TGCGCCAGCAGCTTGGGCGCATTGAACACTGAAGCTTTCTTT
v_gene: TRBV6-5; j_gene: TRBJ2-6; abundance: few; d_gene: .; CDR3aa: CASSREAGFSGVLTF; CDR3nt: TGTGCCAGCAGCCGTGAGGCAGGGTTTAGCGGCGTCCTGACTTTC
v_gene: TRBV28; j_gene: TRBJ2-4; abundance: .; d_gene: .; CDR3aa: CASSTETKLAKNIQYF; CDR3nt: TGTGCCAGCAGTACGGAGACTAAACTAGCCAAAAACATTCAGTACTTC
v_gene: TRBV5-5; j_gene: TRBJ1-3; abundance: .; d_gene: TRBD1; CDR3aa: CASSLTGGGGNTIYF; CDR3nt: TGTGCCAGCAGCTTGACAGGGGGCGGTGGAAACACCATATATTTT
v_gene: TRBV6-1; j_gene: TRBJ1-2; abundance: .; d_gene: .; CDR3aa: CASSVAAMGARGYTF; CDR3nt: TGTGCCAGCAGTGTCGCCGCAATGGGCGCGAGGGGCTACACCTTC
v_gene: TRBV19; j_gene: TRBJ2-2; abundance: .; d_gene: .; CDR3aa: CASSISGVAGELFF; CDR3nt: TGTGCCAGTAGTATCAGTGGCGTGGCCGGGGAGCTGTTTTTT
v_gene: TRBV28; j_gene: TRBJ2-3; abundance: .; d_gene: TRBD2; CDR3aa: CASSFPGLAGGPGTDTQYF; CDR3nt: TGTGCCAGCAGTTTCCCTGGACTAGCGGGAGGGCCCGGCACAGATACGCAGTATTTT
v_gene: TRBV5-1; j_gene: TRBJ1-4; abundance: few; d_gene: .; CDR3aa: CASSLSGVFGEKLFF; CDR3nt: TGCGCCAGCAGCTTATCAGGGGTTTTCGGCGAAAAACTGTTTTTT
v_gene: TRBV2; j_gene: TRBJ2-5; abundance: .; d_gene: .; CDR3aa: CASNPPGPIETQYF; CDR3nt: TGTGCCAGCAATCCCCCAGGGCCGATAGAGACCCAGTACTTC